The rows below give T cell receptor beta chains drawn from one sample of a study of long-term antiretroviral therapy in people with HIV. This table comes from immunoSEQ multiplex PCR, and its TCRdb copy is limited to in-frame clones, with some not included. The top ten clones hold roughly 8% of a sample with about 19,000 clones, less than 85% of them seen once. Sequenced here: unsorted PBMCs, sampled 0.9 years after starting antiretroviral therapy. These receptors were taken from a man aged 18 to 29 with HIV. Each CDR3 is given with its conserved first and last residue. D genes are given only for firm matches. Clone size is not always given. Where it is, it says once, few, many or a class for expanded clones.

v_gene	j_gene	abundance	d_gene	CDR3aa	CDR3nt
TRBV29-1	TRBJ1-2	NA	TRBD1	CSVSRGTAGGYTF	TGCAGCGTCTCAAGGGGGACAGCGGGTGGCTACACCTTC
TRBV5-1	TRBJ2-3	NA	TRBD2	CASKDQTSGGASQYF	TGCGCCAGCAAGGATCAGACTAGCGGGGGGGCGTCGCAGTATTTT
TRBV9	TRBJ1-2	once	NA	CASSVASGNYGYTF	TGTGCCAGCAGCGTAGCTTCGGGGAACTATGGCTACACCTTC
TRBV6-5	TRBJ1-2	NA	NA	CASSYSRTGMNYGYTF	TGTGCCAGCAGTTACTCCCGAACAGGGATGAACTATGGCTACACCTTC
TRBV6-1	TRBJ1-2	few	TRBD1	CASSDLTGVGYTF	TGTGCCAGCAGTGACCTCACAGGGGTTGGCTACACCTTC
TRBV28	TRBJ1-4	NA	NA	CASSLPDNEKLFF	TGTGCCAGCAGTTTACCCGATAATGAAAAACTGTTTTTT
TRBV28	TRBJ2-5	NA	NA	CASSLSSRAEETQYF	TGTGCCAGCAGTTTATCGTCGAGGGCGGAAGAGACCCAGTACTTC
TRBV5-1	TRBJ1-5	NA	NA	CASSLGDGANQPQHF	TGCGCCAGCAGCTTGGGGGACGGGGCCAATCAGCCCCAGCATTTT
TRBV7-2	TRBJ2-1	NA	NA	CASSLQGSSYNEQFF	TGTGCCAGCAGCCTACAGGGATCTTCCTACAATGAGCAGTTCTTC
TRBV11-2	TRBJ2-7	NA	NA	CASSFRAEPYEQYF	TGTGCCAGCAGCTTCAGGGCCGAGCCCTACGAGCAGTACTTC
TRBV5-1	TRBJ1-5	NA	TRBD1	CASSIGTAQGQPQHF	TGCGCCAGCAGCATCGGGACAGCCCAGGGCCAGCCCCAGCATTTT
TRBV6-5	TRBJ1-4	NA	TRBD1	CASSYHRGYGEKLFF	TGTGCCAGCAGTTATCACAGGGGGTATGGTGAAAAACTGTTTTTT
TRBV7-3	TRBJ2-1	NA	TRBD2	CASSPHGGGWLNEQFF	TGTGCCAGCAGCCCACACGGGGGGGGATGGCTTAATGAGCAGTTCTTC
TRBV6-1	TRBJ2-3	NA	TRBD1	CASAPGQGADTQYF	TGTGCCAGCGCACCGGGACAGGGGGCAGATACGCAGTATTTT
TRBV28	TRBJ2-2	NA	NA	CASSGRGTGELFF	TGTGCCAGCAGTGGCCGGGGGACCGGGGAGCTGTTTTTT
TRBV29-1	TRBJ2-7	NA	NA	CSVEGIRVEGAYEQYF	TGCAGCGTTGAAGGGATCAGGGTTGAGGGGGCCTACGAGCAGTACTTC
TRBV28	TRBJ1-2	once	NA	CASSPDSYNYGYTF	TGTGCCAGCAGTCCGGACAGTTACAACTATGGCTACACCTTC
TRBV9	TRBJ1-3	NA	NA	CASSVEGYGNTIYF	TGTGCCAGCAGCGTAGAGGGGTACGGAAACACCATATATTTT
TRBV6-5	TRBJ1-3	NA	TRBD1	CASSYSTGSGNTIYF	TGTGCCAGCAGTTACTCGACAGGGTCTGGAAACACCATATATTTT
TRBV28	TRBJ2-3	NA	TRBD2	CASRSGVITDTQYF	TGTGCCAGCAGGAGCGGGGTTATCACAGATACGCAGTATTTT
TRBV7-2	TRBJ1-2	NA	NA	CASSPGVYYGYTF	TGTGCCAGCAGCCCCGGTGTGTACTATGGCTACACCTTC
TRBV6-1	TRBJ2-6	NA	NA	CASTTIYSGANVLTF	TGTGCCAGCACCACCATATACTCTGGGGCCAACGTCCTGACTTTC
TRBV7-8	TRBJ2-5	NA	NA	CASSLGGGLGRTQYF	TGTGCCAGCAGCTTAGGAGGAGGCCTCGGTAGGACCCAGTACTTC
TRBV6-5	TRBJ2-7	NA	NA	CASREGRWGEQYF	TGTGCCAGCAGAGAGGGGCGGTGGGGTGAGCAGTACTTC
TRBV6-6	TRBJ1-6	NA	NA	CASQVGVGSPLHF	TGTGCCAGCCAAGTGGGGGTAGGGTCACCCCTCCACTTT
TRBV7-3	TRBJ2-2	NA	NA	CASSLGTANTGELFF	TGTGCCAGCAGCTTAGGGACTGCCAACACCGGGGAGCTGTTTTTT
TRBV28	TRBJ1-5	NA	NA	CASSLSGGGQPQHF	TGTGCCAGCAGTTTATCGGGAGGAGGGCAGCCCCAGCATTTT
TRBV7-8	TRBJ1-1	NA	NA	CASSPRGRNTEAFF	TGTGCCAGCAGCCCTAGGGGAAGGAACACTGAAGCTTTCTTT
TRBV4-1	TRBJ1-1	NA	NA	CASSHSGVLNTEAFF	TGCGCCAGCAGCCACTCAGGGGTCTTGAACACTGAAGCTTTCTTT
TRBV11-2	TRBJ2-1	NA	NA	CASSSRDEPGDEQFF	TGTGCCAGCAGCTCCCGGGACGAACCTGGGGATGAGCAGTTCTTC
TRBV14	TRBJ2-3	once	TRBD2	CASSQSRGGYTDTQYF	TGTGCCAGCAGCCAGAGTCGGGGGGGATACACAGATACGCAGTATTTT
TRBV6-5	TRBJ1-6	once	TRBD1	CATHPTGTGKGPLHF	TGTGCCACCCACCCAACCGGGACAGGGAAAGGACCCCTCCACTTT
TRBV29-1	TRBJ2-2	NA	NA	CSVQVPNTGELFF	TGCAGCGTCCAGGTACCGAACACCGGGGAGCTGTTTTTT
TRBV9	TRBJ2-5	NA	TRBD2	CASSVGGLEGETQYF	TGTGCCAGCAGCGTAGGCGGACTAGAGGGAGAGACCCAGTACTTC
TRBV6-6	TRBJ1-2	once	NA	CASSQEVLVHFYGYTF	TGTGCCAGCAGTCAGGAGGTTCTCGTACATTTCTATGGCTACACCTTC
TRBV5-4	TRBJ2-1	NA	TRBD1	CASRSGQGRSYNEQFF	TGTGCCAGCAGATCCGGACAGGGGAGGTCCTACAATGAGCAGTTCTTC
TRBV28	TRBJ1-4	NA	NA	CASSSPGRPTNEKLFF	TGTGCCAGCAGTTCCCCCGGGAGGCCAACTAATGAAAAACTGTTTTTT
TRBV6-4	TRBJ2-2	NA	TRBD1	CASSGAGGTDTGELFF	TGTGCCAGCAGTGGCGCAGGGGGCACTGACACCGGGGAGCTGTTTTTT
TRBV30	TRBJ1-6	few	TRBD1	CAWSDDRGNSPLHF	TGTGCCTGGAGTGACGACAGGGGGAATTCACCCCTCCACTTT
TRBV11-2	TRBJ1-1	NA	NA	CASSFRPGAEAFF	TGTGCCAGCAGCTTCCGCCCAGGCGCTGAAGCTTTCTTT
TRBV12-1	TRBJ1-1	once	NA	CASSVGTPRTGACYTEAFF	TGTGCCAGCAGCGTAGGGACACCACGGACAGGGGCCTGTTACACTGAAGCTTTCTTT
TRBV9	TRBJ2-5	NA	NA	CASSVSGSLNQETQYF	TGTGCCAGCAGCGTATCGGGAAGTCTCAACCAAGAGACCCAGTACTTC
TRBV7-9	TRBJ2-1	NA	TRBD2	CASSLVAGVGEQFF	TGTGCCAGCAGCTTAGTAGCGGGGGTCGGTGAGCAGTTCTTC
TRBV6-5	TRBJ1-2	NA	NA	CASSYSGGSYTF	TGTGCCAGCAGTTACTCGGGGGGTAGCTACACCTTC
TRBV7-9	TRBJ1-1	NA	NA	CASSTRHPRQPEAFF	TGTGCCAGCAGCACCCGCCACCCCCGACAGCCTGAAGCTTTCTTT
TRBV28	TRBJ1-2	NA	TRBD1	CASSLGTVIGYTF	TGTGCCAGCAGTTTAGGGACAGTGATTGGCTACACCTTC
TRBV5-1	TRBJ2-1	NA	NA	CASSVRGEQFF	TGCGCCAGCAGCGTAAGAGGTGAGCAGTTCTTC
TRBV7-2	TRBJ2-1	once	TRBD2	CASSLSLAGGIWNEQFF	TGTGCCAGCAGTCTTAGTCTGGCGGGGGGTATTTGGAATGAGCAGTTCTTC
TRBV27	TRBJ1-4	NA	TRBD1	CASSSRTGLITNEKLFF	TGTGCCAGCAGTTCTCGGACAGGGTTGATTACTAATGAAAAACTGTTTTTT
TRBV29-1	TRBJ2-4	NA	NA	CSVSETWGNIQYF	TGCAGCGTTTCCGAGACTTGGGGAAACATTCAGTACTTC
TRBV6-5	TRBJ1-1	NA	TRBD1	CASSYSPGQQFEAFF	TGTGCCAGCAGTTACTCCCCGGGACAGCAGTTTGAAGCTTTCTTT
TRBV5-4	TRBJ1-1	NA	NA	CASSLIQEHTEAFF	TGTGCCAGCAGCTTAATACAGGAACACACTGAAGCTTTCTTT
TRBV5-4	TRBJ1-2	few	TRBD1	CASRPDRGVYGYTF	TGTGCCAGCAGGCCAGACAGGGGTGTTTATGGCTACACCTTC
TRBV5-1	TRBJ1-1	once	NA	CASSSGPTNTEAFF	TGCGCCAGCAGTTCCGGACCTACGAACACTGAAGCTTTCTTT
TRBV27	TRBJ2-2	NA	NA	CASSLFPVGSAGELFF	TGTGCCAGCAGTTTATTTCCCGTTGGTAGCGCCGGGGAGCTGTTTTTT
TRBV27	TRBJ2-3	NA	TRBD2	CASSSPFGTSGDPDTQYF	TGTGCCAGCAGTTCCCCCTTTGGGACTAGCGGGGACCCAGATACGCAGTATTTT
TRBV28	TRBJ1-6	NA	NA	CASSLFLRGSPLHF	TGTGCCAGCAGTTTATTCCTAAGGGGTTCACCCCTCCACTTT